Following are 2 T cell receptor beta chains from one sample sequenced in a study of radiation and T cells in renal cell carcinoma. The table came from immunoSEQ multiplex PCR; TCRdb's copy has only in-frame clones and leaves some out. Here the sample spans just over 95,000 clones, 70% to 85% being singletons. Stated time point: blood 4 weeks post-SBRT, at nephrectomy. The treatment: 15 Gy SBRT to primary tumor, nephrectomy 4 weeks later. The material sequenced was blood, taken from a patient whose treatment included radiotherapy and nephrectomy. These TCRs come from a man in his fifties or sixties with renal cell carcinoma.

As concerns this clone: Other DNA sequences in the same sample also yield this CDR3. CDR3 sequence reads: CASSFGQGNEKLFF. DNA of the CDR3: TGTGCCAGCAGCTTTGGCCAGGGGAATGAAAAACTGTTTTTT. The V and J genes are TRBV7-9 and TRBJ1-4, with D tentatively TRBD1 (6 bases). Trimming stripped 3 bases from V and 5 bases from J, with 10 bases between. The CDR3 runs to 14 residues. CDR1 SEHNR and CDR2 FQNEAQ come from the germline V gene (reference sequence).

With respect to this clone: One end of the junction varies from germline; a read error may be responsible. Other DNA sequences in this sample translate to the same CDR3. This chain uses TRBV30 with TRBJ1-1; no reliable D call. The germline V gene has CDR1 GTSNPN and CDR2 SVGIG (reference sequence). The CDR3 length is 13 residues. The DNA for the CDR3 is TGTGCCTGGAGTGTAGGATCCAACACTGAGGCTTTCTTT. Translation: CAWSVGSNTEAFF.